These T cell receptor beta chains were read from a single sample in a study of beta chain features in type 1 diabetes. Profiling relied on immunoSEQ multiplex PCR, and the TCRdb table lists in-frame clones only, not all of them. The table records 350,000 or so clones, 15% to 20% of them present only once. Material for sequencing was naive CD4+ T cells from blood. These receptors were taken from a woman aged 18-30 years in good health. CDR3s leave out the opening cysteine and the closing phenylalanine or tryptophan.

cdr3_aa,j_call,v_call
ASSQGMARGTGANVLT,TRBJ2-6,TRBV4-1
AWSPREETGRDEQY,TRBJ2-7,TRBV30
ASSRDTNTGELF,TRBJ2-2,TRBV10-3
ASSPTTSHMTYNEQF,TRBJ2-1,TRBV7-9
ASSQTPGQGSYEQY,TRBJ2-7,TRBV4-1
ASSVESWGDTIY,TRBJ1-3,TRBV9
ASSQDQGFGANVLT,TRBJ2-6,TRBV4-1
ASSADQGQPQH,TRBJ1-5,TRBV2
ASAVSRTDTQY,TRBJ2-3,TRBV9
ASSREDEQY,TRBJ2-7,TRBV2
ASSTSAGTPEQF,TRBJ2-1,TRBV7-2
SVVGGGRGETGANVLT,TRBJ2-6,TRBV29-1
ASGSGSYEQY,TRBJ2-7,TRBV2
ATRDSKTGELF,TRBJ2-2,TRBV5-1